This T cell receptor (beta chain) was documented in a study of cytomegalovirus exposure and HLA in healthy donors. General study results and limits: Follow-up analysis later connected one missense variant in DCLRE1C with trimming of TCR beta V- and J-genes.

A word on this clone: No antigen is known for it.

PCR used 60 Vbeta primers and 13 Jbeta primers. Clones were read by immunoSEQ multiplex PCR, and TCRdb kept only the in-frame ones, dropping some. The table includes some 150,000 clones, roughly 80% detected once. The CDR3 has 15 residues. Germline values: CDR1 LNHNV, CDR2 YYDKDF (reference sequence). The trim removed 3 bases at V and 5 bases at J, leaving 5 bases unmatched. This TCR was sampled from a woman in her forties or fifties in good health and CMV-seronegative. Input material: PBMCs. The V call is TRBV15, the J call TRBJ1-1, with TRBD1 identical over 11 bases. The CDR3 DNA reads as TGTGCCACCAGCAGGCGGACAGGGGGCGAAACTGAAGCTTTCTTT. Translated: CATSRRTGGETEAFF.